This paragraph reports one T cell receptor beta chain. Its cognate antigen is unknown. In the PCR, 60 Vbeta and 13 Jbeta primers were used. Only in-frame clones appear in the TCRdb table, and some are missing; sequencing was by immunoSEQ multiplex PCR. This repertoire includes 50,000 to 55,000 clones. This record comes from a study of cytomegalovirus exposure and HLA in healthy donors. General study findings and limits: Later analysis revealed greater clonal expansion in HLA-associated TCR beta chains than in equally common others. The authors enumerated 180 or so TCR beta chains as linked to cytomegalovirus. A later analysis showed TCR association rates differing by HLA locus, peaking at DRB1 and lowest at HLA-C.

The source material was PBMCs. The sequence was obtained from an older woman in good health and CMV-seropositive.

The CDR3, as DNA: TGTGCCAGCAGCCCGGGACAGGGGCAGGCTCATTTCTACGAGCAGTACTTC. Translating gives CASSPGQGQAHFYEQYF. This rearrangement joins TRBV5-4 to TRBJ2-7, with 10 nucleotides matching TRBD1. Trimming at V came to 4 bases and at J to 3 bases, leaving 13 bases not matched to a gene. Per the germline V gene, CDR1 is SGHNT and CDR2 is YYREEE (reference sequence). This CDR3 is 17 amino acids long.